This TCR beta chain was retrieved from a study of shared clonotypes between healthy human individuals. CD45RO negativity and positive selection for CCR7 defined naive CD8 cells, a population that excluded terminally differentiated effector memory CD45RA+ cells. Measured with immunoSEQ multiplex PCR; TCRdb has only the in-frame clones, and not every one. The table shows roughly 590,000 clones, with roughly 95% occurring only once. Germline lookup yields CDR1 SGHTA and CDR2 FQGNSA. The CDR3 is made up of 16 amino acids. Trimming left V 4 bases short and J 5 bases short, with 18 bases between. This chain links TRBV7-2 with TRBJ1-5; tentative D call: TRBD1 (5 bases). The sequenced sample was naive CD8+ T cells sorted from blood. The receptor was derived from a woman under 40 in good health. For the CDR3, the DNA is TGTGCCAGCAGCTCGGGTCTGGGCGGGGGTTATCAGCCCCAGCATTTT. Protein sequence: CASSSGLGGGYQPQHF.